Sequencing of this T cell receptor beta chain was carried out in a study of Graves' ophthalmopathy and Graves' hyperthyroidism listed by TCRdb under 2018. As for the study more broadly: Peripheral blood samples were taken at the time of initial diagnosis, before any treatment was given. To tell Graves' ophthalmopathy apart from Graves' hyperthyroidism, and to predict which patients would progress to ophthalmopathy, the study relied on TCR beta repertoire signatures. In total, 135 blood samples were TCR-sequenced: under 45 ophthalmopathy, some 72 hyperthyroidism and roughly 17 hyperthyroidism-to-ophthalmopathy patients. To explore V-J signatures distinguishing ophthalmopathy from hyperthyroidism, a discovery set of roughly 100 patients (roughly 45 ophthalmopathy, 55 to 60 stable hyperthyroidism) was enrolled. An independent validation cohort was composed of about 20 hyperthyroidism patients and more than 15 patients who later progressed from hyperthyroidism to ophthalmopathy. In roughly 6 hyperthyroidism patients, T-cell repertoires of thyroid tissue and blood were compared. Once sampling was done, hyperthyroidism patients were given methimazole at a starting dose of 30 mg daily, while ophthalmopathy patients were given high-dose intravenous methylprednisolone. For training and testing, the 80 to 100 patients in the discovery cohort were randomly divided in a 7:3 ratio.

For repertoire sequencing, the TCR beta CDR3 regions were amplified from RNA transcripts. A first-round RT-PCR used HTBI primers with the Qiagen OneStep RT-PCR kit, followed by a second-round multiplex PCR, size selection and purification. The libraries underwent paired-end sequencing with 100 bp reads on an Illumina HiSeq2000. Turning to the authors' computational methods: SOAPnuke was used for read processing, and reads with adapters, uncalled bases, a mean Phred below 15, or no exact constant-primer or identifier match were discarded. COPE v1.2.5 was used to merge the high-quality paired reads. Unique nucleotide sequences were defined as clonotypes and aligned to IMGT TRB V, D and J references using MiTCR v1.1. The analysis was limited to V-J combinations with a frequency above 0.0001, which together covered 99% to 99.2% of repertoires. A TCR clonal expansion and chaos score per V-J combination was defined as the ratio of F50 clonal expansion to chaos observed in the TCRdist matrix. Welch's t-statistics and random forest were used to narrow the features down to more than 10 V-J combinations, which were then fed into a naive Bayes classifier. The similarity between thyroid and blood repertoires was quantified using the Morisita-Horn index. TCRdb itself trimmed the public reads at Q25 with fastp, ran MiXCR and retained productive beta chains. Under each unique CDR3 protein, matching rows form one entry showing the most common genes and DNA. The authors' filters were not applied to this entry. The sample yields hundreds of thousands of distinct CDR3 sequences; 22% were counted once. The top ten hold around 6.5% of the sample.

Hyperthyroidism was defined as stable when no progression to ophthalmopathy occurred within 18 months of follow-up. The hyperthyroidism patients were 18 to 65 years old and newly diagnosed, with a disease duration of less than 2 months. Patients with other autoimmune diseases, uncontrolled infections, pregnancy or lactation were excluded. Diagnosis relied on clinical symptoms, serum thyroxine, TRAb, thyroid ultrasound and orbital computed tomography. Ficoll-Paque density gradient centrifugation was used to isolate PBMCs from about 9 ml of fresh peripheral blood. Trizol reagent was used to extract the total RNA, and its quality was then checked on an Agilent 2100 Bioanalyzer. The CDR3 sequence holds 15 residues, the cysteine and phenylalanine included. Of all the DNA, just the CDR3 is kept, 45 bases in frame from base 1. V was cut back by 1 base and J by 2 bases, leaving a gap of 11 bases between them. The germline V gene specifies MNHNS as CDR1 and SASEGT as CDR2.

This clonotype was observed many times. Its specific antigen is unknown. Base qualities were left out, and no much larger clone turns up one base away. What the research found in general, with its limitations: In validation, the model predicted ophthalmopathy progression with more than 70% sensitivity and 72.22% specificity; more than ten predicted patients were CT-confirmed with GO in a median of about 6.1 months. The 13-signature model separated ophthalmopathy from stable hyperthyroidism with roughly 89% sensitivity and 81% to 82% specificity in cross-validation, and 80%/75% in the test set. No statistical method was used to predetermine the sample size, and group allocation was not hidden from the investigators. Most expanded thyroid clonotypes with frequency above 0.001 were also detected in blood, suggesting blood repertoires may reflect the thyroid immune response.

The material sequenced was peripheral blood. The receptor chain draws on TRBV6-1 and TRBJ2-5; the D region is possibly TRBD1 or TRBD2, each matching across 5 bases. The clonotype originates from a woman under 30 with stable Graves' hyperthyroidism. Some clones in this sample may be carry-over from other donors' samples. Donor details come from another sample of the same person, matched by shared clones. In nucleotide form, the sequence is TGTGCCAGCAGTGAAGTGAGGGGCATACAAGAGACCCAGTACTTC. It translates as CASSEVRGIQETQYF.